This T cell receptor (beta chain) was obtained from a study of blood T cells in healthy people across ages. PCR was performed a second time for roughly 7 to 11 cycles using a sample-barcoded 5' primer and a J-beta primer mix. Researchers report that each sample yielded at least 2.5 million CDR3-containing paired-end reads. TCRdb itself ran the 5' RACE reads through MiXCR, one entry per CDR3 protein. This sample has approximately 760,000 distinct CDR3 sequences, with just under 25% found just once. Only a few counts were recorded for this clonotype. Its target is unknown. General study results and limits: In long-lived donors, naive CD4+ cell counts and diversity exceeded those of aged donors.

Germline CDR1 is SGHRS and CDR2 is YFSETQ. Trimming stripped 1 base from V and 2 bases from J, with 7 bases between. The CDR3 has 14 residues. The sample was also reused in another study, on T cells of mothers and their children. That study reports: Every mother produced more than 8.5 million TCR beta CDR3 reads, whereas every child provided 3 million to 3.5 million. Slightly higher but non-significant overlap marked related mother-child pairs versus unrelated pairs.

Sequenced input: blood. The clonotype was recovered from a boy between 10 and 17 years old in good health. The chain employs TRBV5-1 and TRBJ1-5; D uncertain. The CDR3 reads CASSLKGGNQPQHF. In DNA, the CDR3 is TGCGCCAGCAGCTTGAAGGGAGGCAATCAGCCCCAGCATTTT. The variable domain in full, with the rest retrieved from reference TRBV5-1 and TRBJ1-5, is KAGVTQTPRYLIKTRGQQVTLSCSPISGHRSVSWYQQTPGQGLQFLFEYFSETQRNKGNFPGRFSGRQFSNSRSEMNVSTLELGDSALYLCASSLKGGNQPQHFGDGTRLSIL.